This TCR beta chain was sequenced during a study of OX40 agonist ivuxolimab in advanced cancers. Background for the entire study: Ivuxolimab, which targeted the costimulatory receptor OX40 (CD134), was an agonistic, fully human IgG2 monoclonal antibody. Intravenous ivuxolimab was administered to patients every 2 weeks at six dose levels: 0.01, 0.1, 0.3, 1.5, 3 and 10 mg/kg. Among the 52 dose-escalation patients, approximately 20 had hepatocellular carcinoma, some 15 melanoma, 9 renal cell carcinoma and 9 head and neck cancer. A male proportion of approximately 83% and a mean age of 60 years, ranging from about 23 to 90, were recorded for the dose-escalation cohort. Prior anti-PD-1, anti-PD-L1 or anti-CTLA-4 therapy was permitted, and approximately 41% of dose-escalation patients had received checkpoint inhibitors. Partial responses were achieved by three dose-escalation patients, of whom one had hepatocellular carcinoma and two had cutaneous melanoma. Peripheral TCRbeta sequencing was intended to test whether TCR sequence diversity was altered and clonal T-cell expansion was caused by ivuxolimab. The monotherapy dose-escalation portion (N of about 49 patients) of the phase I ivuxolimab trial is reported in the paper.

A note on this clone: What antigen it recognizes has not been identified. Base qualities are not recorded, but no much larger clone differs from it by a single base.

Genomic DNA was isolated from the sorted cells so that the TCRbeta CDR3 region could be sequenced. The immunoSEQ Assay was used to sequence the TCRbeta CDR3 regions. As stored in TCRdb, this immuneACCESS dataset retains in-frame rearrangements with V and J assigned. A fraction of the clones does not appear; measured against another copy, unresolved V genes explain less than half of the discrepancy, and the remainder lacks a known reason. Present in this sample are 60,000 to 85,000 clones, 80% to 90% of which were seen just once. In total, the top ten clones hold 4% of the sample. Its CDR3 holds 13 amino acids, cysteine through phenylalanine. The CDR3 DNA has 39 bases and is translated from base 1. CDR1 and CDR2 are read off the germline V gene as MDHEN and SYDVKM. V is cut by 1 base and J by 5 bases, and the space between the germline ends is 8 bases. General study outcomes and caveats: In the 0.1-3.0 mg/kg groups, partial responders had among the lowest normalized peripheral clonal expansion, particularly in CD8+ T cells. At doses of 0.1 to 3.0 mg/kg, clonal expansion of both CD4+ and CD8+ T cells in blood was seen between baseline and week 6. The antigen specificity of the peripheral T cells that underwent clonal expansion was not determined. Low levels of normalized T-cell clonal expansion were also seen in some patients who did not respond. After ivuxolimab, more expanded clones were found on average in CD8+ T cells than in CD4+ T cells.

The trial excluded patients who had a history of autoimmune disease or who were on systemic immunosuppression. Peripheral blood for TCR sequencing was collected from all dose cohorts at baseline, on cycle 4 day 1, and on cycle 7 day 1. Samples were obtained from an open-label, multicenter, first-in-human phase I dose-escalation trial of ivuxolimab. Adults with locally advanced or metastatic melanoma, renal cell, hepatocellular, or head and neck squamous cell carcinoma were enrolled in the trial. Before TCR sequencing, CD4+ and CD8+ T cells were separately sorted from peripheral blood. This TCR was sampled from an adult with an advanced solid tumor such as melanoma, head and neck, liver or kidney cancer. This sample comprised CD4+ or CD8+ T cells sorted from blood, obtained in a trial of the OX40 agonist ivuxolimab. The V and J segments used are TRBV28 and TRBJ1-1; the D gene cannot be named for sure. The CDR3 sequence is CASSLSGRTEAFF. The nucleotide sequence reads TGTGCCAGCAGTTTATCTGGGAGGACTGAAGCTTTCTTT.